The 22 T cell receptor beta chains below all came from one sample that was sequenced in a study of OX40 agonist ivuxolimab in advanced cancers. Method: immunoSEQ multiplex PCR; TCRdb's copy keeps in-frame clones and lacks some. Of around 25,000 clones in the sample, about 80% were seen once. Sequenced material: CD4+ or CD8+ T cells sorted from blood, taken in a trial of the OX40 agonist ivuxolimab. The receptors here all came from an adult with an advanced solid tumor such as melanoma, head and neck, liver or kidney cancer.

The rearrangement links TRBV23-1 to TRBJ1-1, with D perhaps TRBD1 (5 bases). TRBV23-1 is an open reading frame whose function is uncertain. V lost 4 bases and J lost 3, with 15 bases in between. The CDR3 runs 15 residues. CDR3 sequence: CASSPLEYRHTEAFF. CDR3 DNA sequence: TGCGCCAGCAGTCCCCTGGAATACAGGCACACTGAAGCTTTCTTT.

V gene TRBV4-2 combines with J gene TRBJ1-3, with D hard to call. Deletions cut 0 bases from V and 2 bases from J, with 11 bases between. The germline gives CDR1 LGHNA, CDR2 YNFKEQ. The CDR3 is 16 amino acids. Here the CDR3 reads CASSQDAGVPGNTIYF. As DNA, the CDR3 is TGTGCCAGCAGCCAAGATGCCGGGGTTCCTGGAAACACCATATATTTT.

The chain recombines TRBV2 with TRBJ2-5; the D gene is possibly TRBD1 (5 bases). Germline loops: CDR1 SNHLY, CDR2 FYNNEI. The germline V and J ends were trimmed by 2 bases and 7 bases, with 11 bases remaining between them. The CDR3 totals 13 residues. The chain's CDR3 is CASSENRQGTQYF. The CDR3 coding sequence is TGTGCCAGCAGTGAAAATCGTCAGGGGACCCAGTACTTC.

The rearrangement joins TRBV7-9 to TRBJ2-7; 9 nucleotides agree with TRBD2. The CDR3 consists of 17 residues. Germline V gene lookup returns CDR1 SEHNR and CDR2 FQNEAQ (reference sequence). Unmatched junction bases numbered 15, after V lost 2 bases and J lost 7 bases. As DNA, the CDR3 is TGTGCCAGCAGCTTACTCCCATTGGGACTAGCCCACTGGGAGCAGTACTTC. It is translated as CASSLLPLGLAHWEQYF.

The V and J genes are TRBV19 and TRBJ2-5; maybe TRBD2 (6 bases). Trimming took 3 bases from V and 1 from J, leaving 9 bases between them. Germline assignment: CDR1 LNHDA and CDR2 SQIVND (reference sequence). This CDR3 contains 14 residues. The CDR3 loop reads CASSITGGQETQYF. The CDR3 DNA is TGTGCCAGTAGTATCACCGGGGGCCAAGAGACCCAGTACTTC.

In its sample, this clone was seen a few times. CDR3: CASSPLGIQETQYF. The CDR3 DNA reads TGTGCCAGCAGCCCCCTCGGGATTCAAGAGACCCAGTACTTC. The chain joins TRBV7-3 to TRBJ2-5; perhaps TRBD2 as D (5 bases). This CDR3 is 14 amino acids long. Trimming removed 5 bases from V and 2 bases from J, with 12 bases in between. Germline V gives CDR1 SGHTA, CDR2 FQGTGA.

The chain combines TRBV2 with TRBJ1-1; no reliable D call. Germline V gene data show CDR1 as SNHLY and CDR2 as FYNNEI. The CDR3 runs to 13 residues. V lost 6 bases and J 0 bases, leaving 8 bases between the germline ends. The DNA of the CDR3 is TGTGCCAGCAGATGGACGGTGAACACTGAAGCTTTCTTT. Its protein product is CASRWTVNTEAFF.

This chain joins TRBV9 and TRBJ2-1; a possible D gene is TRBD2 (6 bases). The CDR3 contains 12 residues. V was trimmed by 7 bases and J by 10 bases, leaving 15 bases between them. Germline CDR1 SGDLS, CDR2 YYNGEE. CDR3: CASSSREWEQFF. The CDR3 bases are TGTGCCAGCTCCTCTCGGGAGTGGGAGCAGTTCTTC.

J is TRBJ1-5 and V is TRBV27; no definite D call. The CDR3 has 15 amino acids. From germline, CDR1 is MNHEY and CDR2 SMNVEV (reference sequence). With 3 bases removed from V and 7 bases from J, the gap between germline ends came to 16 bases. The CDR3 loop reads CASSFSRAGIQPQHF. DNA of the CDR3: TGTGCCAGCAGTTTTAGCCGGGCGGGAATCCAGCCCCAGCATTTT.

The rearrangement uses TRBV5-4 and TRBJ1-1, with unresolved D. V lost 9 bases and J 7 bases, leaving 16 bases between the germline ends. Germline loops: CDR1 SGHNT, CDR2 YYREEE (reference sequence). The CDR3 has 12 amino acids. The CDR3 region is CATTDTRNEAFF. As DNA, the CDR3 is TGTGCCACGACCGACACGCGAAATGAAGCTTTCTTT.

This sequence joins TRBV5-4 and TRBJ1-2, with D hard to call. The germline V and J ends were trimmed by 2 bases and 5 bases, with 22 bases remaining between them. Germline V lookup: CDR1 SGHNT, CDR2 YYREEE (reference sequence). The CDR3 loop spans 17 amino acids. The CDR3 sequence is CASSLEAGAFGLYGYTF. The CDR3 nucleotides are TGTGCCAGCAGCTTAGAAGCGGGAGCCTTCGGGCTATATGGCTACACCTTC.

The chain carries TRBV27 and TRBJ2-7, with 10 bases that match TRBD2. The trim removed 1 base at V and 6 bases at J, leaving 6 bases unmatched. Germline values: CDR1 MNHEY, CDR2 SMNVEV (reference sequence). CDR3 length equals 15 residues. In DNA, the CDR3 is TGTGCCAGCAGTTTATTTCTAGCGGGAGCCGCCGAGCAGTACTTC. Protein: CASSLFLAGAAEQYF.

As concerns this clone: The identical CDR3 is also encoded by other nucleotide sequences in the sample. The rearrangement joins TRBV7-9 to TRBJ2-1; 8 nucleotides align to TRBD2. The CDR3 runs to 15 residues. The V gene's germline CDR1 is SEHNR and CDR2 FQNEAQ (reference sequence). V was pared by 3 bases and J by 2 bases, with 3 bases of the junction left unmatched. The CDR3 nucleotides are TGTGCCAGCAGCTTCATTAGCGGGGCCTACAATGAGCAGTTCTTC. Encoded protein: CASSFISGAYNEQFF.

This chain uses TRBV7-3 with TRBJ2-1, with TRBD2 matching 7 bases. This CDR3 has 16 residues. The ends lost 2 bases at V and 9 bases at J; junction bases unmatched: 13. Looked up from germline, CDR1 is SGHTA and CDR2 is FQGTGA. Written as DNA, the CDR3 is TGTGCCAGCAGCTTAGGTAGCGGGTCCGGGACGGCTGAGCAGTTCTTC. Translation gives CASSLGSGSGTAEQFF.

This clone was seen a single time. The chain uses TRBV7-2 and TRBJ2-1; D not certain. The germline V gene encodes CDR1 SGHTA and CDR2 FQGNSA. The CDR3 contains 15 residues. V dropped 1 base and J dropped 0 bases, with 7 bases sitting between them. The CDR3 is CASSLEQTSYNEQFF. The CDR3 nucleotides are TGTGCCAGCAGCTTAGAGCAGACCTCCTACAATGAGCAGTTCTTC.

The V gene is TRBV28, the J gene TRBJ1-3, with 11 bases that match TRBD1. CDR1 and CDR2 from the germline V gene are MDHEN and SYDVKM. V dropped 4 bases and J dropped 6; count of bases not matched to a gene: 5. The CDR3 consists of 15 residues. The CDR3 is CASSSPGQGENTIYF. As DNA, the CDR3 is TGTGCCAGCAGTTCTCCGGGACAGGGGGAAAACACCATATATTTT.

The chain is built from TRBV4-3 and TRBJ2-7; 7 bases map to TRBD2. V gave up 0 bases and J gave up 3 bases; unmatched junction bases: 5. CDR1 is LGHNA, CDR2 YSLEER, per germline. The CDR3 has 15 residues. The CDR3 nucleotides are TGCGCCAGCAGCCAAGATCGGGAGGCCAGCTACGAGCAGTACTTC. It encodes CASSQDREASYEQYF.

The V and J genes are TRBV5-1 and TRBJ2-7; 10 bases are a match to TRBD2. The V gene's germline CDR1 is SGHRS and CDR2 YFSETQ. V was clipped by 2 bases and J by 3 bases; unmatched bases: 5. There are 15 residues in the CDR3. In nucleotides, the CDR3 is TGCGCCAGCAGCTTAGGGACTAGCGTTTTCTACGAGCAGTACTTC. It translates to CASSLGTSVFYEQYF.

This chain uses TRBV7-2 with TRBJ2-7; D unresolved. Germline loops: CDR1 SGHTA, CDR2 FQGNSA. This CDR3 region has 14 residues. Trimming stripped 5 bases from V and 3 bases from J, with 14 bases between. The CDR3 bases are TGTGCCAGCAGCCCCGACATTTTTTACTACGAGCAGTACTTC. Translated, it gives CASSPDIFYYEQYF. Together with reference TRBV7-2 and TRBJ2-7, the CDR3 gives the full variable domain: GAGVSQSPSNKVTEKGKDVELRCDPISGHTALYWYRQSLGQGLEFLIYFQGNSAPDKSGLPSDRFSAERTGGSVSTLTIQRTQQEDSAVYLCASSPDIFYYEQYFGPGTRLTVT.

The V gene is TRBV5-6, the J gene TRBJ2-5, with 11 bases lining up with TRBD2. Germline CDR1 SGHDT, CDR2 YYEEEE. This CDR3 comprises 15 residues. V lost 2 bases, J lost 5 bases, and 5 bases stayed unmatched. The CDR3 DNA follows: TGTGCCAGCAGCTTTACTAGCGGGAGATGGGAGACCCAGTACTTC. It is translated as CASSFTSGRWETQYF. Together with reference TRBV5-6 and TRBJ2-5, the CDR3 gives the full variable domain: DAGVTQSPTHLIKTRGQQVTLRCSPKSGHDTVSWYQQALGQGPQFIFQYYEEEERQRGNFPDRFSGHQFPNYSSELNVNALLLGDSALYLCASSFTSGRWETQYFGPGTRLLVL.

The genes are TRBV30 and TRBJ2-1; 8 bases line up with TRBD2. Trimming took 5 bases from V and 7 from J; bases not matched to a gene: 10. Germline CDR1 reads GTSNPN; CDR2 reads SVGIG (reference sequence). The CDR3 loop spans 14 amino acids. The CDR3 sequence is CAWGSGRGINEQFF. The DNA for the CDR3 is TGTGCCTGGGGAAGCGGGAGAGGTATTAATGAGCAGTTCTTC.

The genes are TRBV5-6 and TRBJ2-1; D may be TRBD1 or TRBD2 (5 bases each). V was shortened by 0 bases and J by 6 bases, with 7 bases between the two germline ends. In germline, CDR1 is SGHDT, CDR2 YYEEEE. The CDR3 runs 13 residues. CDR3 region: CASSLGGRNEQFF. The CDR3 coding sequence is TGTGCCAGCAGCTTGGGGGGACGCAATGAGCAGTTCTTC.